This T cell receptor beta chain was captured by sequencing in a study of T cell repertoires in cytomegalovirus infection. Background on the study: It can be stated that public TCR beta signatures indicated CMV infection as well as a matching HLA type. Overall study results and limits: The study found HLA-C-restricted CMV-specific TCR beta clonotypes dominating the ex vivo response. Public TCR beta family frequency separated CMV-and-HLA carriers, including in an independent cohort.

TCRdb fed the reads into MiXCR, producing one record per CDR3 protein. There are about 180,000 distinct CDR3 sequences in the sample; 17% occur only once, and under 30% lies in the top ten. This clonotype has a handful of counts. Its matching antigen is unknown. The CDR3 has 15 amino acids. Looked up from germline, CDR1 is SGHTA and CDR2 is FQGNSA. The V end lost 1 base, the J end lost 2 bases, and 11 bases lay between the germline ends. The receptor was isolated from a human donor in good health (CMV status not recorded). Some clones in this sample may be carry-over from other donors' samples. The chain has TRBV7-2 and TRBJ1-1; D not resolved. The sample was CD8+ T cells from PBMCs. The DNA for the CDR3 is TGTGCCAGCAGCTTAGATAGAGGGTCCAACACTGAAGCTTTCTTT. This sequence encodes CASSLDRGSNTEAFF.